Listed below are T cell receptor beta chains from one sample, sequenced in a study of regulatory T cells in long-lasting Graves disease. TCRdb re-derived calls from the multiplex PCR reads in MiXCR, one entry per CDR3 protein. The data hold about 430,000 distinct CDR3 sequences, with around 20% observed a single time. Sequenced material: peripheral blood mononuclear cells (PBMCs), taken when the disease was refractory, from a patient treated with antithyroid drugs. These receptors were obtained from a female donor with Graves disease. Both conserved end residues are part of each CDR3. D genes are given only for firm matches. Some rows mark clone size as missing; the rest say once, few, many or name a class of expanded clone.

clone size: .; D gene: .; V gene: TRBV5-1; J gene: TRBJ1-1; CDR3 DNA: TGCGCCAGCAGCTCTCGACAGCCGAACACTGAAGCTTTCTTT; CDR3 protein: CASSSRQPNTEAFF
clone size: many; D gene: TRBD1; V gene: TRBV15; J gene: TRBJ1-4; CDR3 DNA: TGTGCCACCAGCAGAAGATACGGCCGGGACAGCCTAAACGAAAAACTGTTTTTT; CDR3 protein: CATSRRYGRDSLNEKLFF
clone size: few; D gene: .; V gene: TRBV6-1; J gene: TRBJ2-7; CDR3 DNA: TGTGCCAGCAGGGGGCAAGCGGCGTACTCCTACGAGCAGTACTTC; CDR3 protein: CASRGQAAYSYEQYF
clone size: many; D gene: .; V gene: TRBV28; J gene: TRBJ1-6; CDR3 DNA: TGTGCCAGCACCCTCTCCCACTCACCCCTCCACTTT; CDR3 protein: CASTLSHSPLHF
clone size: .; D gene: .; V gene: TRBV30; J gene: TRBJ1-3; CDR3 DNA: TGTGCCTCCCTTGGGGTATCACCCGCAAGAAACACCATATATTTT; CDR3 protein: CASLGVSPARNTIYF
clone size: .; D gene: .; V gene: TRBV6-2/TRBV6-3; J gene: TRBJ1-1; CDR3 DNA: TGTGCCAGCAGTGCCTGGCTGATGGGTGGCCCGAACACTGAAGCTTTCTTT; CDR3 protein: CASSAWLMGGPNTEAFF
clone size: many; D gene: TRBD1; V gene: TRBV30; J gene: TRBJ2-7; CDR3 DNA: TGTGCCTGGAGTGTAGATAGGGGGCTACGGCAGCAGTACTTC; CDR3 protein: CAWSVDRGLRQQYF
clone size: .; D gene: TRBD2; V gene: TRBV4-1; J gene: TRBJ2-3; CDR3 DNA: TGCGCCAGCAGTTCGACTAGCGGGAGCTCCGATACGCAGTATTTT; CDR3 protein: CASSSTSGSSDTQYF
clone size: few; D gene: TRBD2; V gene: TRBV24-1; J gene: TRBJ2-5; CDR3 DNA: TGTGCCACCAGTGATGGGGGTGGCGGGAGAGGGGAGACCCAGTACTTC; CDR3 protein: CATSDGGGGRGETQYF
clone size: few; D gene: .; V gene: TRBV5-1; J gene: TRBJ2-7; CDR3 DNA: TGCGCCAGCAGCTCTCAACCCCGGACCGGGACATCCTCATGGGAGCAGTACTTC; CDR3 protein: CASSSQPRTGTSSWEQYF
clone size: .; D gene: .; V gene: TRBV4-1; J gene: TRBJ1-1; CDR3 DNA: TGTGCCAGCAGCCAAGAAGTCGCAGGGACGAACACTGAAGCTTTCTTT; CDR3 protein: CASSQEVAGTNTEAFF
clone size: many; D gene: TRBD2; V gene: TRBV28; J gene: TRBJ2-7; CDR3 DNA: TGTGCCAGCGAGGCTAGCGGGAACGAGCAGTACTTC; CDR3 protein: CASEASGNEQYF
clone size: .; D gene: TRBD2; V gene: TRBV7-2; J gene: TRBJ2-5; CDR3 DNA: TGTGCCAGCAGCCGAGCGGGAGTAGCAGAGACCCAGTACTTC; CDR3 protein: CASSRAGVAETQYF
clone size: .; D gene: .; V gene: TRBV5-4; J gene: TRBJ2-7; CDR3 DNA: TGTGCCAGCAGCTTGGGGTTTGGGATCGAGCAGTACTTC; CDR3 protein: CASSLGFGIEQYF
clone size: .; D gene: .; V gene: TRBV10-3; J gene: TRBJ1-4; CDR3 DNA: TGTGCCACCCGCCGGCGGCGGGGCACTAATGAAAAACTGTTTTTT; CDR3 protein: CATRRRRGTNEKLFF
clone size: few; D gene: TRBD1; V gene: TRBV5-1; J gene: TRBJ1-3; CDR3 DNA: TGCGCCAGCAGCTTCGCCAGACAGGGACTGGGGCTCTCTGGAAACACCATATATTTT; CDR3 protein: CASSFARQGLGLSGNTIYF
clone size: few; D gene: .; V gene: TRBV10-3; J gene: TRBJ1-3; CDR3 DNA: TGTGCCATCAGTGAAAGACTTACTGGAAACACCATATATTTT; CDR3 protein: CAISERLTGNTIYF
clone size: many; D gene: TRBD1; V gene: TRBV15; J gene: TRBJ1-2; CDR3 DNA: TGTGCCACCAGCAGAGGCCCCAACAGGGGCCATGGCTACACCTTC; CDR3 protein: CATSRGPNRGHGYTF